This entry lists 9 T cell receptor beta chains sequenced from one sample in a study of cytomegalovirus exposure and HLA in healthy donors. Both 60 Vbeta primers and 13 Jbeta primers went into the PCR. Produced via immunoSEQ multiplex PCR; TCRdb's table is partial and in-frame only. Of around 150,000 clones in the sample, roughly four fifths were seen once. Sequencing used PBMCs. The receptors originated from a man aged 30-40 years in good health and CMV-seronegative.

The V gene is TRBV9, the J gene TRBJ1-3; 8 bases agree with TRBD1. The germline V gene has CDR1 SGDLS and CDR2 YYNGEE. The CDR3 covers 14 residues. The trim removed 7 bases at V and 1 base at J, leaving 4 bases unmatched. The CDR3 bases are TGTGCCAGCTCGGACAGGGCTTCTGGAAACACCATATATTTT. Its protein product is CASSDRASGNTIYF.

The chain recombines TRBV9 with TRBJ1-1; a weak D match, TRBD1 (5 bases). V lost 2 bases, J lost 2 bases, and 10 bases lay in between. The CDR3 spans 14 residues. Germline assignment: CDR1 SGDLS and CDR2 YYNGEE. The CDR3 sequence is CASSVTGANTEAFF. The CDR3 nucleotides are TGTGCCAGCAGCGTTACAGGAGCAAACACTGAAGCTTTCTTT.

This clone was seen only a few times. The junction does not match germline at one end; this may be a read error. The rearrangement uses TRBV6-1 and TRBJ2-1; 11 bases fit TRBD1. Germline V gene data show CDR1 as MNHNS and CDR2 as SASEGT. The CDR3 is 16 residues long. The CDR3 loop is CVSSDGGQGAHNEQFF. The CDR3 DNA is TGTGTCAGCAGTGACGGTGGACAGGGGGCGCACAATGAGCAGTTCTTC.

This clone has just a few counts. This chain joins TRBV6-4 and TRBJ1-1, with no clear D. This CDR3 is built from 13 residues. Trimming removed 5 bases from V and 1 base from J, with 8 bases in between. Germline CDR1 MRHNA, CDR2 SNTAGT. The CDR3 sequence is CASSLTENTEAFF. The CDR3, as DNA: TGTGCCAGCAGTCTTACAGAGAACACTGAAGCTTTCTTT.

The rearrangement joins TRBV4-1 to TRBJ1-2; 7 bases fit TRBD1. Trimming at V came to 4 bases and at J to 1 base, leaving 3 bases not matched to a gene. CDR3 size: 14 residues. Germline V gives CDR1 MGHRA, CDR2 YSYEKL. CDR3 sequence (DNA): TGCGCCAGCAGCCCCCGGGACAGTAACTATGGCTACACCTTC. This encodes CASSPRDSNYGYTF.

This sequence joins TRBV6-1 and TRBJ1-5; TRBD1 aligns across 7 bases. The trim removed 6 bases at V and 6 bases at J, leaving 5 bases unmatched. The CDR3 runs 13 residues. Germline CDR1 and CDR2: MNHNS and SASEGT. CDR3 sequence: CASSNQGGQPQHF. The CDR3 DNA reads TGTGCCAGCAGCAACCAGGGGGGTCAGCCCCAGCATTTT.

J is TRBJ2-7 and V is TRBV7-6, with D possibly TRBD2 on 6 matching bases. V dropped 5 bases and J dropped 3 bases, with 17 bases sitting between them. CDR3 size: 15 residues. Germline V gene lookup returns CDR1 SGHVS and CDR2 FNYEAQ. CDR3 protein: CASSPGVAAYYEQYF. The CDR3 nucleotides are TGTGCCAGCAGCCCGGGGGTAGCGGCGTACTACGAGCAGTACTTC.

This clone was detected a few times. The rearrangement joins TRBV7-9 to TRBJ1-5, with a possible D match to TRBD1 (6 bases). V was trimmed by 5 bases and J by 9 bases, leaving 11 bases between them. There are 12 residues in the CDR3. CDR1 and CDR2 from the germline V gene are SEHNR and FQNEAQ (reference sequence). The CDR3 coding sequence is TGTGCCAGCAGCGATTCCAGGGGGCCCCAGCATTTT. This gives the protein CASSDSRGPQHF.

The chain has TRBV27 and TRBJ2-2, with unresolved D. This CDR3 contains 14 residues. The V end was cut by 1 base, the J end by 5 bases, with 8 bases between. CDR1 is MNHEY and CDR2 is SMNVEV in the germline V gene (reference sequence). DNA of the CDR3: TGTGCCAGCAGTTTATTCAGTGTTACCGGGGAGCTGTTTTTT. Amino acid sequence: CASSLFSVTGELFF.